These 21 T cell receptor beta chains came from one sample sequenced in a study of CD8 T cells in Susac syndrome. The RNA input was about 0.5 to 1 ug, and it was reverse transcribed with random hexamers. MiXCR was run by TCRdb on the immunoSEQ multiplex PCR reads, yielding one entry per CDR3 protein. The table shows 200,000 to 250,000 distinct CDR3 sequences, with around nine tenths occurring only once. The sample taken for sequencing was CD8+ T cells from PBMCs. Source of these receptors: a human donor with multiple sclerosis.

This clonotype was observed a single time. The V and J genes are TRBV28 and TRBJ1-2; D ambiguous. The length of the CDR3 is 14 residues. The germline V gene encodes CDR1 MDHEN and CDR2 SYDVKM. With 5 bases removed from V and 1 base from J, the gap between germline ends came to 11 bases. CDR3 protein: CASSPVSLNYGYTF. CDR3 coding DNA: TGTGCCAGCAGTCCCGTATCCCTTAACTATGGCTACACCTTC.

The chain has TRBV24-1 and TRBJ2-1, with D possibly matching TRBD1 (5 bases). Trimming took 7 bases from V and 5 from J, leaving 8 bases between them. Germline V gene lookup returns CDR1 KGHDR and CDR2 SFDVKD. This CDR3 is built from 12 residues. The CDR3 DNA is TGTGCCACCAGGGGGCCGGACAATGAGCAGTTCTTC. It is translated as CATRGPDNEQFF.

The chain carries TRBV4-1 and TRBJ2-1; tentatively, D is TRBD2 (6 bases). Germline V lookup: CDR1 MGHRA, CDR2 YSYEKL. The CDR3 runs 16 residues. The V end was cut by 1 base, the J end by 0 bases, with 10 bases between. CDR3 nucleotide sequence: TGCGCCAGCAGCCAAGTGATGACTAGCTCCTACAATGAGCAGTTCTTC. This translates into CASSQVMTSSYNEQFF.

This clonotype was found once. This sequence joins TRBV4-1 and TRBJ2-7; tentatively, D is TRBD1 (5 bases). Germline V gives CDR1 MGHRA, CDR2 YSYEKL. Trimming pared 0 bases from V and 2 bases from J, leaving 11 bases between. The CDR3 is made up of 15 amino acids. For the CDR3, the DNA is TGCGCCAGCAGCCAAGATAGGACACCCGCCTACGAGCAGTACTTC. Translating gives CASSQDRTPAYEQYF.

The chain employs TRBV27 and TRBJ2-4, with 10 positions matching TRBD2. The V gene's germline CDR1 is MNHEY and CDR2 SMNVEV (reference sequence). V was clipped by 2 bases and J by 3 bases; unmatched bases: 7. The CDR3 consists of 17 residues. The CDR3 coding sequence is TGTGCCAGCAGTTTAGATCCGGGACTAGCGAGCAAAAACATTCAGTACTTC. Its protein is CASSLDPGLASKNIQYF.

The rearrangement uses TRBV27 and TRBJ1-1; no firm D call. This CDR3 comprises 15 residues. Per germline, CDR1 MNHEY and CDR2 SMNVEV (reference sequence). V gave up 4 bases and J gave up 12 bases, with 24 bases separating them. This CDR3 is CASSSHPPHYSSSFF. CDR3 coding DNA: TGTGCCAGCAGTTCCCACCCCCCCCATTATAGTAGTTCTTTCTTT.

As DNA, the CDR3 is TGTGCCAGCACCTGGGGCACCACAGATACGCAGTATTTT. Translated, it gives CASTWGTTDTQYF. The V gene is TRBV12-3 or TRBV12-4, the J gene TRBJ2-3; D may be TRBD1 (5 bases). The CDR3 runs 13 residues. V was trimmed by 7 bases and J by 2 bases, leaving 10 bases between them.

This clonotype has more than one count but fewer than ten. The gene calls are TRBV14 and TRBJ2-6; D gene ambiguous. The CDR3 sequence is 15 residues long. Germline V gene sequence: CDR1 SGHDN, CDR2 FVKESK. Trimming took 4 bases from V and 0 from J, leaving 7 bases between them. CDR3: CASSLWSSGANVLTF. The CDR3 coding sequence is TGTGCCAGCAGCCTGTGGAGCTCTGGGGCCAACGTCCTGACTTTC.

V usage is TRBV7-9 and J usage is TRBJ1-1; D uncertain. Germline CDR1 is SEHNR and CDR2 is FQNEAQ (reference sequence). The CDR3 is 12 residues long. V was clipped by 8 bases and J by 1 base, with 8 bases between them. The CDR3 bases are TGTGCCAGCCAGCTTTCGAACACTGAAGCTTTCTTT. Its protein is CASQLSNTEAFF.

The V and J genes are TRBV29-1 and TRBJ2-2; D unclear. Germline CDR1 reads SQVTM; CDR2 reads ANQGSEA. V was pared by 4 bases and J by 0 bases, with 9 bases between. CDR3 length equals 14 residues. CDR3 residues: CSVVGQSNTGELFF. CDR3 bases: TGCAGCGTTGTTGGCCAGTCGAACACCGGGGAGCTGTTTTTT.

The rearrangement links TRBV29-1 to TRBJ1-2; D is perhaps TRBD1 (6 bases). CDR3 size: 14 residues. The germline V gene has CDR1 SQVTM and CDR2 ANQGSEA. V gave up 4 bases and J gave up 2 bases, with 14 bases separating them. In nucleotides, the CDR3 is TGCAGCGTTGGGTGGGCAGGGGTCAACTATGGCTACACCTTC. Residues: CSVGWAGVNYGYTF.

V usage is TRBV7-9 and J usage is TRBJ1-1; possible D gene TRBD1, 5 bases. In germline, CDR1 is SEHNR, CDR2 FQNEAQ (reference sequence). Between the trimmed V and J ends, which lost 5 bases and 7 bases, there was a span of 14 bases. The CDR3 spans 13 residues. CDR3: CASSPQGRYEAFF. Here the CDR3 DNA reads TGTGCCAGCAGCCCCCAGGGAAGATATGAAGCTTTCTTT.

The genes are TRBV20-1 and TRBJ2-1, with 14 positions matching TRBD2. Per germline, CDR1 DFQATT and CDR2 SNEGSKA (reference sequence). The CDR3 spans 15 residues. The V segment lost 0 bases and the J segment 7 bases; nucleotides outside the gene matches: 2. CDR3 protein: CSARDRTSGRNEQFF. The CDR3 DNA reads TGCAGTGCTAGAGATAGGACTAGCGGGAGGAATGAGCAGTTCTTC.

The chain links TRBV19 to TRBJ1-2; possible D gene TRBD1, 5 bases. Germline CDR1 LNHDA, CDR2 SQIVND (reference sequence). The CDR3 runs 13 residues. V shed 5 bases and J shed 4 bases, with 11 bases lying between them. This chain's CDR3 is CASSPGTAYGYTF. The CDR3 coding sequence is TGTGCCAGTAGTCCGGGGACCGCCTATGGCTACACCTTC.

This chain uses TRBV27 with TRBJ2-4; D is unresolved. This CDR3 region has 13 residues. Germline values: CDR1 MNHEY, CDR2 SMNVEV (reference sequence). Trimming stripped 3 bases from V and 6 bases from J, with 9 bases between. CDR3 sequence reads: CASSLGRVNIQYF. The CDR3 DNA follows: TGTGCCAGCAGTTTGGGAAGGGTAAACATTCAGTACTTC.

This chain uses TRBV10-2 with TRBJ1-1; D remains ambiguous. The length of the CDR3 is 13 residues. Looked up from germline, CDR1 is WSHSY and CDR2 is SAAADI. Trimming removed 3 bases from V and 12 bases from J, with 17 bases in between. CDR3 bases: TGCGCCAGCAGTGAACTTTCCTACCTTGCAACTTTCTTT. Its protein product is CASSELSYLATFF.

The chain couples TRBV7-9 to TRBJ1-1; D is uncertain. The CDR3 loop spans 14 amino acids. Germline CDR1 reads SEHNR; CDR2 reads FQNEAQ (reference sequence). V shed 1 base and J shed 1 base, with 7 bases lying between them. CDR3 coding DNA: TGTGCCAGCAGCTTAGATGAGAAGAACACTGAAGCTTTCTTT. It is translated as CASSLDEKNTEAFF.

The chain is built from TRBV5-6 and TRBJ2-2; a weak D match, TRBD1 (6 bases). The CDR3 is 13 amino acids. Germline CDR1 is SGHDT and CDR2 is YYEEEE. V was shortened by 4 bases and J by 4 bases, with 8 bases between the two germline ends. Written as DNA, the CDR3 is TGTGCCAGCAGCGACAGGCCCACCGGGGAGCTGTTTTTT. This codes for CASSDRPTGELFF.

The CDR3: CASSLLAGGILAKNIQYF. The CDR3 DNA reads TGTGCCAGCAGCCTACTAGCGGGGGGGATCCTAGCCAAAAACATTCAGTACTTC. The V gene is TRBV6-2 or TRBV6-3, the J gene TRBJ2-4; 13 nucleotides match TRBD2. Germline trimming cut 6 bases from V and 0 bases from J; bases unmatched to any gene: 8. CDR1 MNHEY and CDR2 SVGEGT come from the germline V gene. The CDR3 totals 18 residues.

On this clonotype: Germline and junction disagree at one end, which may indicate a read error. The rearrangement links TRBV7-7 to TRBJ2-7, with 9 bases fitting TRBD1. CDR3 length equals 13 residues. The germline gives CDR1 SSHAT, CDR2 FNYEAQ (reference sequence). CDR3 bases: TGTGCTAGCAGCTTGGACAGGGGAGCCGAGCAGTACTTC. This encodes CASSLDRGAEQYF.

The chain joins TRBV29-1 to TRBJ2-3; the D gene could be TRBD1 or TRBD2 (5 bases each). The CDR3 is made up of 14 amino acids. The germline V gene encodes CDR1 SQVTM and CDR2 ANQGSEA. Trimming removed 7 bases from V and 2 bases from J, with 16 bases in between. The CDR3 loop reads CSAGPAGTTDTQYF. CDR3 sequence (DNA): TGCAGCGCCGGACCGGCTGGGACCACAGATACGCAGTATTTT.